These 23 T cell receptor beta chains share one sample of origin, sequenced in a study of early T cells in non-severe SARS-CoV-2 infection. TCRdb fed the 5' RACE reads into MiXCR, producing one record per CDR3 protein. This table has around 53,000 distinct CDR3 sequences, around 9.1% appearing once. Sequenced material: whole blood. The receptors originated from an adult who was a healthcare worker with PCR-confirmed SARS-CoV-2 infection or an uninfected control (not recorded which).

The sample holds many counts of this clonotype. V is TRBV12-3 or TRBV12-4 and J is TRBJ2-1, with 7 bases aligning to TRBD2. Trimming took 3 bases from V and 0 from J; bases not matched to a gene: 2. The CDR3 runs 15 residues. As DNA, the CDR3 is TGTGCCAGCAGTTTTGGGACTAACTCCTACAATGAGCAGTTCTTC. Encoded protein: CASSFGTNSYNEQFF.

The chain links TRBV6-2 or TRBV6-3 to TRBJ2-7, with D possibly TRBD2 on 6 matching bases. Germline CDR1 and CDR2: MNHEY and SVGEGT. The CDR3 has 15 amino acids. V lost 6 bases and J 2 bases, leaving 17 bases between the germline ends. The DNA for the CDR3 is TGTGCCAGCAGCATCAGCGCGGAGGGGCCCTACGAGCAGTACTTC. Its translation: CASSISAEGPYEQYF.

There are a few counts of this clonotype. The genes are TRBV20-1 and TRBJ1-5, with D uncertain. The CDR3 is 9 residues long. Trimming shortened V by 7 bases and J by 6 bases, and 4 bases separated the two germline ends. From germline, CDR1 is DFQATT and CDR2 SNEGSKA (reference sequence). The CDR3 DNA reads TGCAGTGTTGGTCAGCCCCAGCATTTT. Encoded protein: CSVGQPQHF.

At least ten counts were recorded for this clonotype. This chain uses TRBV5-1 with TRBJ2-3; D is possibly TRBD2 (6 bases). Trimming stripped 1 base from V and 5 bases from J, with 11 bases between. CDR1 is SGHRS and CDR2 is YFSETQ in the germline V gene. The CDR3 extends over 14 amino acids. In DNA form, the CDR3 reads TGCGCCAGCAGCTTGAGGCAGGGACTAGATACGCAGTATTTT. As protein: CASSLRQGLDTQYF.

V usage is TRBV4-2 and J usage is TRBJ2-7; 10 nucleotides line up with TRBD1. This CDR3 has 15 amino acids. The V segment lost 4 bases and the J segment 3 bases; nucleotides outside the gene matches: 6. Germline CDR1 reads LGHNA; CDR2 reads YNFKEQ. For the CDR3, the DNA is TGTGCCAGCAGCCGGACAGGGGGTAGCGGCTACGAGCAGTACTTC. Amino acid sequence: CASSRTGGSGYEQYF.

This clonotype was observed a handful of times. The chain has TRBV4-1 and TRBJ1-5, with D possibly being TRBD1 (5 bases). This CDR3 is built from 16 residues. The ends were cut back, 5 bases at V and 1 base at J, with 15 bases in the middle. Germline assignment: CDR1 MGHRA and CDR2 YSYEKL. The DNA of the CDR3 is TGCGCCAGCAGCTATCTACCGGGGGGAAGCAATCAGCCCCAGCATTTT. This codes for CASSYLPGGSNQPQHF.

As DNA, the CDR3 is TGCGCCAGCAGCCAAGTTGGGCTTGATGAAAAACTGTTTTTT. Encoded protein: CASSQVGLDEKLFF. The chain has TRBV4-1 and TRBJ1-4; D uncertain. Germline V lookup: CDR1 MGHRA, CDR2 YSYEKL. V was shortened by 1 base and J by 6 bases, with 9 bases between the two germline ends. The CDR3 length is 14 residues.

This clonotype came up many times. This chain links TRBV7-3 with TRBJ1-6; D uncertain. The CDR3 sequence is 17 residues long. From germline, CDR1 is SGHTA and CDR2 FQGTGA. V was pared by 5 bases and J by 0 bases, with 14 bases between. The CDR3 DNA follows: TGTGCCAGCAGCCCGACTGGTCGGCGCTCCTATAATTCACCCCTCCACTTT. It is translated as CASSPTGRRSYNSPLHF. Drawing the rest from reference TRBV7-3 and TRBJ1-6, the complete variable domain is GAGVSQTPSNKVTEKGKYVELRCDPISGHTALYWYRQSLGQGPEFLIYFQGTGAADDSGLPNDRFFAVRPEGSVSTLKIQRTERGDSAVYLCASSPTGRRSYNSPLHFGNGTRLTVT.

This clonotype was counted many times. V gene TRBV7-9 combines with J gene TRBJ2-2; 7 bases map to TRBD2. CDR1 is SEHNR and CDR2 is FQNEAQ in the germline V gene (reference sequence). V lost 5 bases, J lost 4 bases, and 10 bases stayed unmatched. The CDR3 is 16 amino acids. CDR3 amino acids: CASSHSGGSLTGELFF. In nucleotides, the CDR3 is TGTGCCAGCAGCCACTCGGGGGGATCTCTCACCGGGGAGCTGTTTTTT.

The CDR3 DNA is TGTGCCAGCAGCCGGCGACTAGCGGGACTCACAGATACGCAGTATTTT. Protein sequence: CASSRRLAGLTDTQYF. V gene TRBV7-6 combines with J gene TRBJ2-3; 11 nucleotides align to TRBD2. Trimming cost V 5 bases and J 2 bases; bases outside gene matches: 6. Germline V lookup: CDR1 SGHVS, CDR2 FNYEAQ. This CDR3 has 16 amino acids.

This clonotype was recorded a few times. The chain links TRBV27 to TRBJ1-1; D unresolved. This CDR3 is 13 amino acids long. CDR1 and CDR2 from the germline V gene are MNHEY and SMNVEV (reference sequence). Deletions cut 7 bases from V and 6 bases from J, with 15 bases between. The CDR3 DNA reads as TGTGCCAGCATCCCCAGCGTTGGCGCTGAAGCTTTCTTT. This translates into CASIPSVGAEAFF.

This clonotype has a handful of counts. V and J are TRBV18 and TRBJ1-5; 8 nucleotides align to TRBD1. Germline V gene sequence: CDR1 KGHSH, CDR2 LQKENI. The junction had 5 bases not matched to a gene; V was cut back by 5 bases and J by 5 bases. CDR3 size: 14 residues. CDR3 sequence reads: CASSVAGGDQPQHF. Here the CDR3 DNA reads TGTGCCAGCTCAGTTGCAGGGGGCGATCAGCCCCAGCATTTT.

J is TRBJ1-2 and V is TRBV4-1, with a tentative D call TRBD1 (6 bases). There are 15 residues in the CDR3. Germline V lookup: CDR1 MGHRA, CDR2 YSYEKL. Between the trimmed V and J ends, which lost 0 bases and 7 bases, there was a span of 15 bases. CDR3: CASSQDSWGRSGYTF. The CDR3 region has the DNA TGCGCCAGCAGCCAAGATTCTTGGGGGCGGAGTGGCTACACCTTC.

The sample holds a few counts of this clonotype. This chain links TRBV5-1 with TRBJ2-7; 7 bases align to TRBD2. V lost 0 bases and J lost 7; bases outside the gene matches: 7. This CDR3 spans 14 amino acids. Germline assignment: CDR1 SGHRS and CDR2 YFSETQ. The CDR3 nucleotides read TGCGCCAGCAGCTTGGCCGCGGGAGTGGGGGAGCAGTACTTC. Its protein is CASSLAAGVGEQYF.

The table lists this clonotype with a few counts. The rearrangement uses TRBV9 and TRBJ1-2; weak D call: TRBD1 (6 bases). The CDR3 totals 16 residues. V was cut by 0 bases and J by 4 bases, with 16 bases left in between. Germline V CDR1 and CDR2: SGDLS, YYNGEE. The CDR3 DNA follows: TGTGCCAGCAGCGTAGCTAACAGGGCCGGGATCTATGGCTACACCTTC. Translating it yields CASSVANRAGIYGYTF.

This chain joins TRBV18 and TRBJ1-1; 9 bases match TRBD1. The J segment lost 6 bases and the V segment lost 4 bases, leaving 9 bases of the junction unmatched. The CDR3 length is 15 residues. Per the germline V gene, CDR1 is KGHSH and CDR2 is LQKENI. CDR3 DNA sequence: TGTGCCAGCTCACTCCTTGGACAGGGGAAGGCTGAAGCTTTCTTT. The encoded protein is CASSLLGQGKAEAFF. Looking up the rest from reference TRBV18 and TRBJ1-1 gives the full variable domain: NAGVMQNPRHLVRRRGQEARLRCSPMKGHSHVYWYRQLPEEGLKFMVYLQKENIIDESGMPKERFSAEFPKEGPSILRIQQVVRGDSAAYFCASSLLGQGKAEAFFGQGTRLTVV.

This chain connects TRBV29-1 to TRBJ2-1; 9 bases align to TRBD1. The V and J ends lost 4 bases and 5 bases, in that order; junction bases with no gene match: 3. Germline V gene lookup returns CDR1 SQVTM and CDR2 ANQGSEA. The CDR3 extends over 13 amino acids. The DNA for the CDR3 is TGCAGCGTTGGGGACAGGGTTAACAATGAGCAGTTCTTC. Translated: CSVGDRVNNEQFF.

The chain combines TRBV27 with TRBJ2-7, with 9 bases matching TRBD2. Germline loops: CDR1 MNHEY, CDR2 SMNVEV (reference sequence). The trim removed 2 bases at V and 2 bases at J, leaving 7 bases unmatched. The CDR3 spans 16 residues. The CDR3 is CASSLDWLAGPYEQYF. The CDR3 DNA reads TGTGCCAGCAGTTTAGATTGGCTAGCGGGGCCCTACGAGCAGTACTTC.

This clonotype was counted many times. The chain carries TRBV28 and TRBJ2-7; D is possibly TRBD1 (6 bases). V lost 7 bases to trimming and J lost 5 bases, with 21 bases between them. The germline V gene has CDR1 MDHEN and CDR2 SYDVKM. This CDR3 comprises 15 residues. Here the CDR3 reads CASKHTPAQGNEQYF. The CDR3 DNA reads as TGTGCCAGCAAACATACCCCCGCGCAGGGGAACGAGCAGTACTTC.

This clonotype appeared many times. The V gene is TRBV7-7, the J gene TRBJ2-2; D remains ambiguous. CDR1 is SSHAT, CDR2 FNYEAQ, per germline (reference sequence). This CDR3 is built from 14 residues. The V end was cut by 4 bases, the J end by 0 bases, with 6 bases between. This CDR3 is CASSSGSNTGELFF. The CDR3 nucleotides read TGTGCCAGCAGCTCCGGATCGAACACCGGGGAGCTGTTTTTT.

This rearrangement joins TRBV7-8 to TRBJ2-3; a weak D match, TRBD1 (5 bases). The CDR3 is 16 amino acids. The germline V gene encodes CDR1 SGHVS and CDR2 FQNEAQ. Trimming removed 1 base at V and 0 bases at J, with 11 bases between. CDR3 amino acids: CASSLESGMSTDTQYF. The CDR3 region has the DNA TGTGCCAGCAGCTTAGAATCAGGGATGAGCACAGATACGCAGTATTTT.

Only a few counts were recorded for this clonotype. This rearrangement joins TRBV29-1 to TRBJ2-7; weak D call: TRBD1 (6 bases). Germline CDR1 reads SQVTM; CDR2 reads ANQGSEA. This CDR3 comprises 15 residues. The V end lost 5 bases, the J end lost 4 bases, and 21 bases lay between the germline ends. The CDR3 is CSVLGKGDVKYEQYF. The CDR3 DNA follows: TGCAGCGTTCTGGGAAAGGGGGATGTGAAATACGAGCAGTACTTC.

This clonotype was detected a few times. The V call is TRBV28, the J call TRBJ2-1, with D tentatively TRBD2 (6 bases). CDR3 length: 15 residues. V was cut by 8 bases and J by 0 bases, with 14 bases left in between. Germline values: CDR1 MDHEN, CDR2 SYDVKM. CDR3 protein: CASRAGRPSYNEQFF. CDR3 DNA: TGTGCCAGCCGGGCGGGGAGGCCCTCCTACAATGAGCAGTTCTTC.